This section outlines one T cell receptor (beta chain) sequence together with its context. This sample stems from a study of T cell responses to AZD1222 COVID-19 vaccine. Only in-frame clones appear in the TCRdb table, and some are missing; sequencing was by immunoSEQ multiplex PCR. Among about 100,000 clones listed, more than 75% were seen once. Germline CDR1 LNHDA, CDR2 SQIVND (reference sequence). V lost 3 bases, J lost 6 bases, and 11 bases lay in between. The CDR3 is made up of 13 amino acids. The material was peripheral blood, obtained on day 0 of MenACWY control vaccination. The V gene is TRBV19, the J gene TRBJ1-2; D remains ambiguous. This sequence was found in an adult in good health. The CDR3 spells CASSMGRPDGYTF. The CDR3 bases are TGTGCCAGTAGTATGGGTAGGCCCGATGGCTACACCTTC.